This T cell receptor beta chain is drawn from a study of radiotherapy plus CTLA-4 blockade in lung cancer. From germline, CDR1 is SGHNT and CDR2 YENEEA. This CDR3 has 17 residues. V lost 3 bases to trimming and J lost 1 base, with 17 bases between them. Study-level findings and limits: Early blood T cell clone dynamics reportedly forecast response best, with interferon-beta.

In this sample, this clone turned up once. Antigen specificity is unknown. Method: immunoSEQ multiplex PCR; TCRdb's copy keeps in-frame clones and lacks some. The table records about 83,000 clones, around 78% of them present only once. The input for sequencing was peripheral blood, taken from a patient treated with radiotherapy plus ipilimumab. The TCR sequence derives from a human donor with non-small cell lung cancer who had a partial response to radiotherapy plus ipilimumab. Some clones in this sample may be carry-over from other donors' samples. The chain carries TRBV11-3 and TRBJ2-3; maybe TRBD1 (5 bases). This chain's CDR3 is CASSLGPAGRGTDTQYF. DNA for the CDR3: TGTGCCAGCAGCTTGGGGCCCGCCGGAAGGGGCACAGATACGCAGTATTTT.